The 13 T cell receptor beta chains in this list originate from one sample, sequenced in a study of blood T cell repertoires in COVID-19. Clones were read by immunoSEQ multiplex PCR, and TCRdb kept only the in-frame ones, dropping some. The table includes under 60,000 clones, approximately 80% detected once. The specimen sequenced was peripheral blood. These receptors originate from a man aged 30 to 45 with COVID-19, enrolled during active disease.

The rearrangement joins TRBV27 to TRBJ2-1, with 12 bases matching TRBD2. Germline loops: CDR1 MNHEY, CDR2 SMNVEV (reference sequence). The CDR3 has 16 residues. V lost 5 bases and J lost 9; bases outside the gene matches: 11. The CDR3 reads CASSPYSSGRAREQFF. DNA of the CDR3: TGTGCCAGCAGTCCCTACTCTAGCGGGAGGGCTCGTGAGCAGTTCTTC.

The chain couples TRBV18 to TRBJ2-1; D remains unclear. This CDR3 region has 13 residues. V lost 3 bases to trimming and J lost 4 bases, with 7 bases between them. In germline, CDR1 is KGHSH, CDR2 LQKENI. The CDR3 nucleotides are TGTGCCAGCTCACCGTTCGAGTACAATGAGCAGTTCTTC. This encodes CASSPFEYNEQFF. The whole variable domain, filled in from reference TRBV18 and TRBJ2-1, reads NAGVMQNPRHLVRRRGQEARLRCSPMKGHSHVYWYRQLPEEGLKFMVYLQKENIIDESGMPKERFSAEFPKEGPSILRIQQVVRGDSAAYFCASSPFEYNEQFFGPGTRLTVL.

The V call is TRBV30, the J call TRBJ2-4; 11 bases map to TRBD2. This CDR3 has 15 amino acids. With V trimmed by 1 base and J by 4 bases, 3 bases remained unmatched. Germline CDR1 and CDR2: GTSNPN and SVGIG (reference sequence). The CDR3 is CAWSATSGVKNIQYF. The CDR3 region has the DNA TGTGCCTGGAGTGCGACTAGCGGGGTAAAAAACATTCAGTACTTC.

The chain combines TRBV6-5 with TRBJ2-3; no clear D gene. V shed 4 bases and J shed 0 bases, with 8 bases lying between them. The length of the CDR3 is 14 residues. Per germline, CDR1 MNHEY and CDR2 SVGAGI. CDR3 DNA sequence: TGTGCCAGCAGTTCCCTCGGGAGCACAGATACGCAGTATTTT. It translates to CASSSLGSTDTQYF.

V gene TRBV4-3 combines with J gene TRBJ1-1; D ambiguous. Germline values: CDR1 LGHNA, CDR2 YSLEER. V shed 1 base and J shed 3 bases, with 12 bases lying between them. The CDR3 loop spans 15 amino acids. As DNA, the CDR3 is TGCGCCAGCAGCCAAGTATCTCGCCAGGACACTGAAGCTTTCTTT. Encoded protein: CASSQVSRQDTEAFF.

V and J are TRBV25-1 and TRBJ1-4; D gene ambiguous. Trimming pared 6 bases from V and 0 bases from J, leaving 11 bases between. CDR1 MGHDK and CDR2 SYGVNS come from the germline V gene. The CDR3 has 15 amino acids. CDR3 loop: CASSPRLATNEKLFF. In DNA, the CDR3 is TGTGCCAGCAGCCCTCGCCTAGCAACTAATGAAAAACTGTTTTTT.

The gene calls are TRBV6-5 and TRBJ1-2; 7 bases map to TRBD1. Germline CDR1 is MNHEY and CDR2 is SVGAGI. This CDR3 comprises 15 residues. V dropped 0 bases and J dropped 5; count of bases not matched to a gene: 6. CDR3 sequence reads: CASSYSTGANYGYTF. The CDR3 bases are TGTGCCAGCAGTTACTCTACAGGGGCCAATTATGGCTACACCTTC.

The rearrangement joins TRBV5-1 to TRBJ2-7; 8 bases agree with TRBD2. Looked up from germline, CDR1 is SGHRS and CDR2 is YFSETQ. Trimming at V came to 5 bases and at J to 5 bases, leaving 3 bases not matched to a gene. The CDR3 has 12 amino acids. The CDR3 DNA reads as TGCGCCAGCAGTCGGGAGGGGAACGAGCAGTACTTC. It encodes CASSREGNEQYF.

The chain recombines TRBV11-1 with TRBJ2-7; 9 positions match TRBD2. The V segment lost 5 bases and the J segment 3 bases; nucleotides outside the gene matches: 8. The CDR3 is 15 residues long. The germline CDR1 and CDR2 sequences are SGHAT and FQDESV (reference sequence). The CDR3 is CASSPHSGSVYEQYF. In DNA form, the CDR3 reads TGTGCCAGCAGCCCACATAGCGGGAGTGTCTACGAGCAGTACTTC. Based on the CDR3 plus reference TRBV11-1 and TRBJ2-7, the full variable domain is EAEVAQSPRYKITEKSQAVAFWCDPISGHATLYWYRQILGQGPELLVQFQDESVVDDSQLPKDRFSAERLKGVDSTLKIQPAELGDSAMYLCASSPHSGSVYEQYFGPGTRLTVT.

This chain connects TRBV30 to TRBJ2-5; 8 nucleotides agree with TRBD2. CDR3 length equals 16 residues. J gave up 4 bases and V 2 bases, and 12 bases lay outside the gene matches. The V gene's germline CDR1 is GTSNPN and CDR2 SVGIG (reference sequence). DNA of the CDR3: TGTGCCTGGAGTCTTAAGACCGGGACTAGTCTAGAGACCCAGTACTTC. Translated, it gives CAWSLKTGTSLETQYF.

This chain joins TRBV28 and TRBJ1-1; the D gene is possibly TRBD1 (6 bases). Trimming removed 6 bases at V and 2 bases at J, with 13 bases between. The germline gives CDR1 MDHEN, CDR2 SYDVKM. The CDR3 runs 14 residues. In DNA form, the CDR3 reads TGTGCCAGCAGCAAAAGGACAGCCAACACTGAAGCTTTCTTT. Protein: CASSKRTANTEAFF.

The chain links TRBV5-5 to TRBJ1-2; 9 bases map to TRBD1. V shed 5 bases and J 5 bases; nucleotides not matched to a gene: 10. This CDR3 has 15 amino acids. The V gene's germline CDR1 is SGHKS and CDR2 YYEKEE (reference sequence). The CDR3 nucleotides read TGTGCCAGCAGACCGGCGGGGACAGGGTCATATGGCTACACCTTC. Its protein is CASRPAGTGSYGYTF. The entire variable domain, with the rest obtained from reference TRBV5-5 and TRBJ1-2, is as follows: DAGVTQSPTHLIKTRGQQVTLRCSPISGHKSVSWYQQVLGQGPQFIFQYYEKEERGRGNFPDRFSARQFPNYSSELNVNALLLGDSALYLCASRPAGTGSYGYTFGSGTRLTVV.

This sequence joins TRBV7-2 and TRBJ1-2; 9 bases line up with TRBD1. Germline CDR1 is SGHTA and CDR2 is FQGNSA. The CDR3 length is 15 residues. V dropped 0 bases and J dropped 4; count of bases not matched to a gene: 3. The CDR3 DNA reads as TGTGCCAGCAGCTTAGCGCTGGGACAGGGCTATGGCTACACCTTC. It translates to CASSLALGQGYGYTF. The full variable domain, completed using reference TRBV7-2 and TRBJ1-2, is GAGVSQSPSNKVTEKGKDVELRCDPISGHTALYWYRQSLGQGLEFLIYFQGNSAPDKSGLPSDRFSAERTGGSVSTLTIQRTQQEDSAVYLCASSLALGQGYGYTFGSGTRLTVV.